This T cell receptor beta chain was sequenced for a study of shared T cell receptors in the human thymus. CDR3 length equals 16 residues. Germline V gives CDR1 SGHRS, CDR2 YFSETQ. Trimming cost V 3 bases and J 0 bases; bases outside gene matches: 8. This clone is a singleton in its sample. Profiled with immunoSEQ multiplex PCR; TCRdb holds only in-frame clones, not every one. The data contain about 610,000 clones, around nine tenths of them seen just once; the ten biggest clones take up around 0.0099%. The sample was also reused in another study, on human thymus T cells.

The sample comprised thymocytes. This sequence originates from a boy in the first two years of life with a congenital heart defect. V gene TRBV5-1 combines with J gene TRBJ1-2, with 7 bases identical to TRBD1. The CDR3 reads CASSYSGQVANYGYTF. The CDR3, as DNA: TGCGCCAGCAGCTACTCTGGACAGGTAGCTAACTATGGCTACACCTTC.